The 29 T cell receptor beta chains below were found in one sample sequenced in a study of blood T cell repertoires in COVID-19. Clones were read by immunoSEQ multiplex PCR, and TCRdb kept only the in-frame ones, dropping some. The sample consists of 400,000 to 450,000 clones, more than 80% of them appearing once. The sequenced sample was PBMCs or T cells enriched from blood (not recorded which). These receptors all come from a young man who had recovered from COVID-19.

J is TRBJ2-5 and V is TRBV2, with D uncertain. V lost 4 bases and J lost 6, with 6 bases in between. Germline V lookup: CDR1 SNHLY, CDR2 FYNNEI. The CDR3 totals 11 residues. The DNA for the CDR3 is TGTGCCAGCAGTGCACTGCAGACCCAGTACTTC. As protein: CASSALQTQYF.

V gene TRBV7-7 combines with J gene TRBJ2-1; 11 bases are shared with TRBD2. V gave up 5 bases and J gave up 3 bases; unmatched junction bases: 3. In germline, CDR1 is SSHAT, CDR2 FNYEAQ (reference sequence). The CDR3 contains 15 residues. This CDR3 is CASSHGTSGYNEQFF. The CDR3 bases are TGTGCCAGCAGCCACGGGACTAGCGGCTACAATGAGCAGTTCTTC. The full variable domain, with the rest looked up from reference TRBV7-7 and TRBJ2-1, is GAGVSQSPRYKVTKRGQDVTLRCDPISSHATLYWYQQALGQGPEFLTYFNYEAQPDKSGLPSDRFSAERPEGSISTLTIQRTEQRDSAMYRCASSHGTSGYNEQFFGPGTRLTVL.

The J gene is TRBJ2-7, the V gene TRBV29-1; perhaps TRBD1 as D (5 bases). The CDR3 is 13 amino acids. Trimming pared 1 base from V and 4 bases from J, leaving 11 bases between. Germline V lookup: CDR1 SQVTM, CDR2 ANQGSEA. CDR3 in DNA: TGCAGCGTTGAAGGGCAGGGCTGGTACGAGCAGTACTTC. Its translation is CSVEGQGWYEQYF.

The V and J genes are TRBV30 and TRBJ2-1; 8 bases match TRBD1. Germline V gives CDR1 GTSNPN, CDR2 SVGIG (reference sequence). This CDR3 has 12 amino acids. V lost 5 bases to trimming and J lost 7 bases; unmatched junction nucleotides: 4. The CDR3 nucleotides are TGTGCCTGGGGACAGGGTCGTAATGAGCAGTTCTTC. Translation gives CAWGQGRNEQFF.

The chain joins TRBV4-2 to TRBJ1-3, with a weak D call TRBD1 (6 bases). Germline-derived CDR1 and CDR2 are LGHNA and YNFKEQ. Trimming took off 6 bases at V and 15 bases at J, with 18 bases between the two ends. The CDR3 is 12 amino acids. The CDR3 spells CASRTAVGTSYF. The CDR3 nucleotides are TGTGCCAGCAGGACTGCAGTCGGGACATCATATTTT.

The chain has TRBV7-9 and TRBJ2-7, with 10 bases that match TRBD2. Germline assignment: CDR1 SEHNR and CDR2 FQNEAQ (reference sequence). The CDR3 spans 17 residues. J lost 2 bases, V lost 2 bases, and 9 bases had no gene match. CDR3 loop: CASSLSPTSGPTYEQYF. The CDR3 nucleotides read TGTGCCAGCAGCTTATCTCCGACTAGCGGGCCAACCTACGAGCAGTACTTC.

The gene calls are TRBV9 and TRBJ2-3, with a weak D call TRBD1 (5 bases). Trimming left V 2 bases short and J 0 bases short, with 13 bases between. This CDR3 contains 16 residues. Germline loops: CDR1 SGDLS, CDR2 YYNGEE. CDR3 protein: CASSVQGAPSTDTQYF. The DNA for the CDR3 is TGTGCCAGCAGCGTCCAGGGTGCCCCTAGCACAGATACGCAGTATTTT.

The chain couples TRBV24-1 to TRBJ2-3; TRBD2 agrees at 12 bases. J was trimmed by 6 bases and V by 5 bases; bases with no gene match: 5. CDR1 is KGHDR and CDR2 is SFDVKD in the germline V gene. This CDR3 region has 15 residues. DNA for the CDR3: TGTGCCACCAGTGCGACTAGCGGGAGCCGGGATACGCAGTATTTT. Its translation: CATSATSGSRDTQYF.

The chain couples TRBV24-1 to TRBJ2-1, with 10 bases fitting TRBD2. Germline trimming cut 5 bases from V and 6 bases from J; bases unmatched to any gene: 3. The CDR3 runs to 14 residues. Germline assignment: CDR1 KGHDR and CDR2 SFDVKD. The CDR3 bases are TGTGCCACCAGTGCAGCGGGAGGGATCAATGAGCAGTTCTTC. Its translation is CATSAAGGINEQFF.

This chain connects TRBV19 to TRBJ1-1, with D tentatively TRBD1 (6 bases). V dropped 4 bases and J dropped 5 bases, with 11 bases sitting between them. Looked up from germline, CDR1 is LNHDA and CDR2 is SQIVND (reference sequence). The CDR3 runs to 13 residues. CDR3 residues: CASSTDRRTEAFF. CDR3 coding DNA: TGTGCCAGTAGTACCGACAGGAGGACTGAAGCTTTCTTT.

CDR3 in DNA: TGTGCCAGCAGCTCGACAGGGCTCCAAGAAAAACTGTTTTTT. As protein: CASSSTGLQEKLFF. The rearrangement links TRBV5-6 to TRBJ1-4, with TRBD1 matching over 7 bases. The length of the CDR3 is 14 residues. The germline CDR1 and CDR2 sequences are SGHDT and YYEEEE. J gave up 8 bases and V 3 bases, and 7 bases lay outside the gene matches.

This chain links TRBV5-1 with TRBJ2-1, with a possible D match to TRBD2 (6 bases). Germline V CDR1 and CDR2: SGHRS, YFSETQ. This CDR3 contains 16 residues. V lost 0 bases to trimming and J lost 10 bases, with 20 bases between them. The DNA for the CDR3 is TGCGCCAGCAGCTTGGGGCCGGGAGCGGGTGGTGGGGAGCAGTTCTTC. Translation gives CASSLGPGAGGGEQFF.

Many counts were recorded for this clone. Different DNA sequences within this sample yield the same CDR3. The V gene is TRBV19, the J gene TRBJ2-7, with D maybe TRBD2 (5 bases). This CDR3 is built from 14 residues. CDR1 is LNHDA, CDR2 SQIVND, per germline (reference sequence). Between the trimmed V and J ends, which lost 1 base and 0 bases, there was a span of 7 bases. The DNA of the CDR3 is TGTGCCAGTAGTATAGGTGGACTCTCCTACGAGCAGTACTTC. Translating it yields CASSIGGLSYEQYF.

This clone was detected only once. V usage is TRBV27 and J usage is TRBJ2-1, with 10 nucleotides matching TRBD1. Germline CDR1 is MNHEY and CDR2 is SMNVEV (reference sequence). The CDR3 runs 13 residues. Unmatched junction bases numbered 4, after V lost 8 bases and J lost 6 bases. CDR3 DNA sequence: TGTGCCAGCCGGGACAGGGGTATCAATGAGCAGTTCTTC. Translating it yields CASRDRGINEQFF.

This chain links TRBV2 with TRBJ1-2; D gene uncertain. Germline lookup yields CDR1 SNHLY and CDR2 FYNNEI. Trimming stripped 8 bases from V and 5 bases from J, with 15 bases between. The CDR3 sequence is 13 residues long. DNA of the CDR3: TGTGCCAGCCGGGAGCCGGAGCGGTATGGCTACACCTTC. As protein: CASREPERYGYTF.

This chain joins TRBV5-8 and TRBJ2-2; D uncertain. Germline loops: CDR1 SGHTS, CDR2 YDEGEE. V was clipped by 0 bases and J by 2 bases, with 14 bases between them. The CDR3 spans 17 residues. For the CDR3, the DNA is TGTGCCAGCAGCTTGGGGGTTCTTCGCGGAAACACCGGGGAGCTGTTTTTT. It yields the protein CASSLGVLRGNTGELFF.

The chain is built from TRBV28 and TRBJ1-5, with 9 positions matching TRBD1. The CDR3 is made up of 13 amino acids. V was clipped by 4 bases and J by 7 bases; unmatched bases: 2. Germline V gene lookup returns CDR1 MDHEN and CDR2 SYDVKM. CDR3 sequence (DNA): TGTGCCAGCAGTTCGGGACAGGGACAGCCCCAGCATTTT. It specifies CASSSGQGQPQHF.

The CDR3 region is CASSRDRDYEQYF. The CDR3 DNA reads as TGTGCCAGCAGCAGGGACAGGGACTACGAGCAGTACTTC. The rearrangement uses TRBV14 and TRBJ2-7; TRBD1 agrees at 9 bases. Per the germline V gene, CDR1 is SGHDN and CDR2 is FVKESK. The CDR3 length is 13 residues. Unmatched junction bases numbered 2, after V lost 5 bases and J lost 3 bases. Using reference TRBV14 and TRBJ2-7 for the parts outside the CDR3, the full variable domain is EAGVTQFPSHSVIEKGQTVTLRCDPISGHDNLYWYRRVMGKEIKFLLHFVKESKQDESGMPNNRFLAERTGGTYSTLKVQPAELEDSGVYFCASSRDRDYEQYFGPGTRLTVT.

V is TRBV11-2 and J is TRBJ1-6; the D is unclear. Trimming removed 6 bases at V and 1 base at J, with 16 bases between. This CDR3 region has 17 residues. The germline V gene encodes CDR1 SGHAT and CDR2 FQNNGV. The CDR3 nucleotides are TGTGCCAGCAGATCAGAGGGATTTGGGTCCTATAATTCACCCCTCCACTTT. Translated, it gives CASRSEGFGSYNSPLHF. The full variable domain, with the rest looked up from reference TRBV11-2 and TRBJ1-6, is EAGVAQSPRYKIIEKRQSVAFWCNPISGHATLYWYQQILGQGPKLLIQFQNNGVVDDSQLPKDRFSAERLKGVDSTLKIQPAKLEDSAVYLCASRSEGFGSYNSPLHFGNGTRLTVT.

The V and J genes are TRBV19 and TRBJ2-3; tentative D call: TRBD2 (6 bases). Per germline, CDR1 LNHDA and CDR2 SQIVND (reference sequence). This CDR3 contains 12 residues. V lost 6 bases to trimming and J lost 12 bases, with 16 bases between them. In DNA form, the CDR3 reads TGTGCCAGTAGGGCCGAGGGACTCGTACAGTATTTT. Encoded protein: CASRAEGLVQYF.

The chain carries TRBV7-3 and TRBJ2-1; 7 bases line up with TRBD1. The germline V gene has CDR1 SGHTA and CDR2 FQGTGA. The CDR3 runs to 13 residues. V shed 6 bases, J shed 7 bases, and the junction held 6 bases outside the gene matches. CDR3 sequence reads: CASSPDRANEQFF. In DNA form, the CDR3 reads TGTGCCAGCAGTCCTGACAGGGCAAATGAGCAGTTCTTC. Full variable domain (remainder filled in from reference TRBV7-3 and TRBJ2-1): GAGVSQTPSNKVTEKGKYVELRCDPISGHTALYWYRQSLGQGPEFLIYFQGTGAADDSGLPNDRFFAVRPEGSVSTLKIQRTERGDSAVYLCASSPDRANEQFFGPGTRLTVL.

The CDR3 region is CASSLVPGPPYEQYF. The DNA for the CDR3 is TGTGCCAGCAGCTTAGTGCCAGGGCCTCCCTACGAGCAGTACTTC. The V gene is TRBV7-9, the J gene TRBJ2-7, with TRBD1 as a possible D gene (5 bases). The CDR3 extends over 15 amino acids. Germline CDR1 is SEHNR and CDR2 is FQNEAQ (reference sequence). V was trimmed by 1 base and J by 2 bases, leaving 12 bases between them.

The chain employs TRBV10-3 and TRBJ2-3; TRBD1 matches 9 bases. CDR1 is ENHRY and CDR2 is SYGVKD in the germline V gene. Unmatched junction bases numbered 6, after V lost 3 bases and J lost 5 bases. CDR3 length: 15 residues. CDR3 sequence: CAISDPGTGQDTQYF. The CDR3 bases are TGTGCCATCAGTGATCCCGGGACAGGGCAAGATACGCAGTATTTT.

The gene calls are TRBV5-1 and TRBJ2-1; 9 bases map to TRBD2. Unmatched junction bases numbered 4, after V lost 2 bases and J lost 4 bases. The CDR3 loop spans 15 amino acids. CDR1 is SGHRS, CDR2 YFSETQ, per germline. The CDR3 protein is CASSFPSGIYNEQFF. The CDR3 nucleotides are TGCGCCAGCAGCTTTCCTAGCGGGATTTACAATGAGCAGTTCTTC.

V and J are TRBV30 and TRBJ2-7, with TRBD1 as a possible D gene (6 bases). V was clipped by 2 bases and J by 1 base, with 12 bases between them. Germline V gives CDR1 GTSNPN, CDR2 SVGIG (reference sequence). The CDR3 contains 14 residues. The CDR3 here is CAWSLGHTSYEQYF. The CDR3 bases are TGTGCCTGGAGTTTGGGACACACATCCTACGAGCAGTACTTC.

The rearrangement links TRBV7-8 to TRBJ2-7, with no clear D. The CDR3 has 14 amino acids. The germline V gene has CDR1 SGHVS and CDR2 FQNEAQ. The V end was cut by 1 base, the J end by 2 bases, with 9 bases between. CDR3: CASSLGRRTYEQYF. The CDR3 DNA is TGTGCCAGCAGCTTAGGACGGAGAACCTACGAGCAGTACTTC.

The gene calls are TRBV7-8 and TRBJ1-1; unclear D gene. Germline CDR1 and CDR2: SGHVS and FQNEAQ. V shed 4 bases and J shed 1 base, with 7 bases lying between them. The CDR3 has 13 amino acids. As DNA, the CDR3 is TGTGCCAGCAGCTCCCGGGGGAACACTGAAGCTTTCTTT. This codes for CASSSRGNTEAFF.

Comment on this clone: A read error may produce the germline difference seen at one junction end. This chain connects TRBV27 to TRBJ2-2; TRBD1 is a possible D gene (7 bases). The CDR3 totals 15 residues. Germline V lookup: CDR1 MNHEY, CDR2 SMNVEV (reference sequence). The CDR3 nucleotides read TGTGCCAGCAGGATACAGGGGTCGGGGGCACGGGGAGCTGTTTTT. This translates into CASRIQGSGARGAVF.

V usage is TRBV10-3 and J usage is TRBJ2-3; 9 bases line up with TRBD2. V shed 11 bases and J 2 bases; nucleotides not matched to a gene: 11. The germline V gene has CDR1 ENHRY and CDR2 SYGVKD. This CDR3 spans 15 amino acids. For the CDR3, the DNA is TGTGCCGCCCTGGCGGGAGGGATGAACACAGATACGCAGTATTTT. It encodes CAALAGGMNTDTQYF.